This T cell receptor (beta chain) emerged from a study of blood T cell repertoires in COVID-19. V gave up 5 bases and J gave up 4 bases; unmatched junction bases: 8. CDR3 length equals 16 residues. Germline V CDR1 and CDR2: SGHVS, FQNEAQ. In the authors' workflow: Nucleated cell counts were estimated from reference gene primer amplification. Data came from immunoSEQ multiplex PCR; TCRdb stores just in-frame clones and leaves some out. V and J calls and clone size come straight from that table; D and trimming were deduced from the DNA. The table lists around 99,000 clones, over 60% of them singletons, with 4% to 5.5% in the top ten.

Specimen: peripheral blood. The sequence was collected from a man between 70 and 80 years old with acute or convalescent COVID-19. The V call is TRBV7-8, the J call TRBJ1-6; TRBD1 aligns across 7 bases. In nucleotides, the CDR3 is TGTGCCAGCAGCGCTACAGGGGAAGGATATAATTCACCCCTCCACTTT. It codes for CASSATGEGYNSPLHF.